These 4 T cell receptor beta chains originate from one sample sequenced in a study of beta chain features in type 1 diabetes. Their antigens remain unidentified. Investigators reverse transcribed all isolated RNA, so they sequenced expressed TCRB transcripts. Generated by immunoSEQ multiplex PCR, the TCRdb table keeps only in-frame clones and is missing some. The sample lists hundreds of thousands of clones, 10% to 15% occurring once. Study-wide findings and caveats: Patients with Type 1 diabetes showed moderately but significantly shorter TCRB CDR3s in all four CD4+ subsets.

The sequencing sample was made of naive CD4+ T cells from blood. These receptors originate from a man between 18 and 29 years old with type 1 diabetes.

The chain employs TRBV11-3 and TRBJ2-7; weak D call: TRBD1 (6 bases). CDR3 length: 13 residues. Trimming removed 0 bases at V and 7 bases at J, with 10 bases between. CDR1 is SGHNT, CDR2 YENEEA, per germline. The CDR3 nucleotides are TGTGCCAGCAGCTTAGAGGGCCAGGGGGAGCAGTACTTC. Its protein is CASSLEGQGEQYF.

This clone was counted a few times. The chain links TRBV15 to TRBJ2-1; 7 bases are shared with TRBD2. Germline V CDR1 and CDR2: LNHNV, YYDKDF (reference sequence). The V segment lost 0 bases and the J segment 8 bases; nucleotides outside the gene matches: 7. The CDR3 is made up of 15 amino acids. The CDR3: CATSRDLGTTHEQFF. The CDR3 DNA sequence: TGTGCCACCAGCAGAGATTTGGGGACTACCCATGAGCAGTTCTTC.

The DNA of the CDR3 is TGTGCCAGCAGTTTGGTGGGACAGGGGATTTACTACGAGCAGTACTTC. This codes for CASSLVGQGIYYEQYF. The chain employs TRBV28 and TRBJ2-7; 10 bases are shared with TRBD1. CDR3 length: 16 amino acids. From germline, CDR1 is MDHEN and CDR2 SYDVKM. J lost 3 bases, V lost 3 bases, and 8 bases had no gene match.

There are a few counts of this clone. The gene calls are TRBV19 and TRBJ1-2; 8 bases fit TRBD1. The CDR3 length is 13 residues. Germline V gives CDR1 LNHDA, CDR2 SQIVND (reference sequence). V dropped 5 bases and J dropped 3; count of bases not matched to a gene: 2. The DNA for the CDR3 is TGTGCCAGTAGTGACAGGGGCGACTATGGCTACACCTTC. This codes for CASSDRGDYGYTF. Full variable domain (missing parts from reference TRBV19 and TRBJ1-2): DGGITQSPKYLFRKEGQNVTLSCEQNLNHDAMYWYRQDPGQGLRLIYYSQIVNDFQKGDIAEGYSVSREKKESFPLTVTSAQKNPTAFYLCASSDRGDYGYTFGSGTRLTVV.